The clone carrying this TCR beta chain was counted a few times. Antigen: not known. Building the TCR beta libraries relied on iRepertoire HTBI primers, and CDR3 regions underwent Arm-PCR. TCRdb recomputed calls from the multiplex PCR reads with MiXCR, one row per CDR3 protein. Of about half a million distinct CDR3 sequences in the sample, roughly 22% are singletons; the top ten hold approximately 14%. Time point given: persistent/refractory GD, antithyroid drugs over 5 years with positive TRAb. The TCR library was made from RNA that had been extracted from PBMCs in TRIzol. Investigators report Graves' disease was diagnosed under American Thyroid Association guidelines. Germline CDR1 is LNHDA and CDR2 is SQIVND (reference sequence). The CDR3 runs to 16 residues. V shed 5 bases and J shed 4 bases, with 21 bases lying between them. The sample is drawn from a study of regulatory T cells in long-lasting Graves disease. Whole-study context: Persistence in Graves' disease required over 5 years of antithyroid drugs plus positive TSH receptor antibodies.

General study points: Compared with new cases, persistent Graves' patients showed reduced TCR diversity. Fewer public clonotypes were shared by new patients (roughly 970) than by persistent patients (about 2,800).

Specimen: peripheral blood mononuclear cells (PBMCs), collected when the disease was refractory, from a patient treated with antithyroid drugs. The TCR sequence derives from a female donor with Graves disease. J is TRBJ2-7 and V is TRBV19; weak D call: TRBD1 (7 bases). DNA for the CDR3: TGTGCCAGTAGTCTTAGGGCGGGACAGATTTCTTACGAGCAGTACTTC. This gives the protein CASSLRAGQISYEQYF.